This TCR beta chain was sequenced in a study of blood T cell repertoires in COVID-19. Study-level background: The study drew acute and convalescent COVID-19 samples from the United States, Italy and Spain. PBMCs, B-cell-depleted T cells, or T cells were the source of the cDNA or gDNA that made up the material.

In the authors' workflow: The authors estimated nucleated cell counts from reference gene primer amplification. Assay: immunoSEQ multiplex PCR; the TCRdb copy retains only in-frame clones and omits some. V, J and clone size derive from that table, while D and trimming were established from the DNA sequence. The data hold under 80,000 clones, with roughly 80% observed a single time. The CDR3 runs 14 residues. Germline values: CDR1 MNHEY, CDR2 SMNVEV (reference sequence). V lost 6 bases, J lost 2 bases, and 13 bases lay in between. Sequencing was carried out using peripheral blood. The genes are TRBV27 and TRBJ1-2, with D possibly TRBD1 on 6 matching bases. This receptor was taken from an elderly man with active or convalescent COVID-19. CDR3 coding DNA: TGTGCCAGCAGCCATAGCACAGGGAACTATGGCTACACCTTC. The encoded protein is CASSHSTGNYGYTF.